This T cell receptor (beta chain) was profiled in a study of blood T cell repertoires in COVID-19. In germline, CDR1 is SGHRS, CDR2 YFSETQ. The CDR3 sequence is 19 residues long. J gave up 0 bases and V 4 bases, and 11 bases lay outside the gene matches. In the authors' workflow: Amplification from reference gene primers served as the basis for estimated nucleated cell counts. Clones were read by immunoSEQ multiplex PCR, and TCRdb kept only the in-frame ones, dropping some. The D gene and trimming were derived from the DNA, and the V and J assignments and clone size from that table. Found here are 84,000 or so clones, 79% of them singletons; the top ten hold over 9%.

The clonotype originates from a man between 70 and 80 years old with acute or convalescent COVID-19. V and J are TRBV5-1 and TRBJ2-6, with 9 bases aligning to TRBD1. Sequencing used peripheral blood. CDR3 loop: CASSGHRGPTLSGANVLTF. The CDR3 DNA follows: TGCGCCAGCAGCGGCCACAGGGGGCCAACCCTCTCTGGGGCCAACGTCCTGACTTTC. The full variable domain, rest sourced from reference TRBV5-1 and TRBJ2-6, is KAGVTQTPRYLIKTRGQQVTLSCSPISGHRSVSWYQQTPGQGLQFLFEYFSETQRNKGNFPGRFSGRQFSNSRSEMNVSTLELGDSALYLCASSGHRGPTLSGANVLTFGAGSRLTVL.